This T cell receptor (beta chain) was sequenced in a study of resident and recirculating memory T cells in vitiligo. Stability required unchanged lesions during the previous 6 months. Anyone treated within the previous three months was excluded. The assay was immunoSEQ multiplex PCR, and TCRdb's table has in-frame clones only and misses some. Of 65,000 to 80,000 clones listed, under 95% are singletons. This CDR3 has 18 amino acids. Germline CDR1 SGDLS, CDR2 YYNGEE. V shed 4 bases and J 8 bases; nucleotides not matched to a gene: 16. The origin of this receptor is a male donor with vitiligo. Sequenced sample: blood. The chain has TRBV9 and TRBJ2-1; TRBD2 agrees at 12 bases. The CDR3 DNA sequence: TGTGCCAGCAGCTCAGGACTAGCGGGAATCGGGCCGATTTATGAGCAGTTCTTC. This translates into CASSSGLAGIGPIYEQFF.